The clone carrying this T cell receptor (beta chain) was picked up many times. Its antigen is still unknown. This specimen comes from a study of early T cells in non-severe SARS-CoV-2 infection. Study details: Unpaired chains resulted from sequencing bulk RNA of unsorted whole blood. General study points: VDJdb matches were skewed toward anti-spike CD8 T cell responses.

Separate cDNA molecules each had unique molecular identifiers attached to them. A single record per CDR3 protein comes from TCRdb applying MiXCR to the 5' RACE reads. The table has approximately 70,000 distinct CDR3 sequences, about 5% seen once; the top ten hold around 6.6%. The sample here was whole blood, taken at baseline. The origin of this receptor is an adult who was a healthcare worker with PCR-confirmed SARS-CoV-2 infection or an uninfected control (not recorded which).

The CDR3 protein is CSVGSGGSGNQPQHF. In nucleotides, the CDR3 is TGCAGCGTTGGGTCAGGGGGCAGCGGCAATCAGCCCCAGCATTTT. The V call is TRBV29-1, the J call TRBJ1-5; 8 nucleotides align to TRBD1. The CDR3 is 15 amino acids. Trimming at V came to 4 bases and at J to 2 bases, leaving 7 bases not matched to a gene. CDR1 is SQVTM and CDR2 is ANQGSEA in the germline V gene.